Given below is one T cell receptor beta chain in context. These data originate in a study of blood T cells in healthy people across ages. For the second PCR, which ran for roughly 7 to 11 cycles, a sample-barcoded 5' primer and a J-beta primer mix were used. Each CDR3 protein gets one entry after TCRdb re-called the 5' RACE reads with MiXCR. Of around 710,000 distinct CDR3 sequences listed, 35% to 45% are singletons. Sequencing input: blood. The clonotype was recovered from a woman aged 60-75 years in good health.

The CDR3 sequence is CSARGAGSSETQYF. The CDR3 coding sequence is TGCAGTGCTAGAGGCGCGGGATCCTCGGAGACCCAGTACTTC. The chain combines TRBV20-1 with TRBJ2-5; a weak D match, TRBD2 (6 bases). The CDR3 spans 14 residues. Germline loops: CDR1 DFQATT, CDR2 SNEGSKA (reference sequence). V was shortened by 1 base and J by 5 bases, with 14 bases between the two germline ends.